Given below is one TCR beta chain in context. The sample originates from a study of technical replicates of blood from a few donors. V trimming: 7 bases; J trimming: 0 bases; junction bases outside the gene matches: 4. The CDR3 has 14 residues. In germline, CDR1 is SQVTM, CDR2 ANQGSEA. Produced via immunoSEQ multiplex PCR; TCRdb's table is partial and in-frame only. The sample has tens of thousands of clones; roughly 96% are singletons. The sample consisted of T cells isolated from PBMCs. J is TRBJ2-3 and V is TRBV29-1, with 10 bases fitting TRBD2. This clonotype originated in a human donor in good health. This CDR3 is CSDRLAGSTDTQYF. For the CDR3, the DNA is TGCAGCGATCGACTAGCGGGTAGCACAGATACGCAGTATTTT.